The clone carrying this TCR beta chain was seen once. A deep-level run was used for the assay. Produced via immunoSEQ multiplex PCR; TCRdb's table is partial and in-frame only. Counted here are roughly 1,500,000 clones, approximately 98% occurring once; the ten biggest clones make up roughly 0.42%. The CDR3 is 14 amino acids. Germline values: CDR1 LNHNV, CDR2 YYDKDF (reference sequence). V dropped 3 bases and J dropped 8 bases, with 14 bases sitting between them. These data come from a study of shared clonotypes between healthy human individuals. The specimen sequenced was naive CD4+ T cells sorted from blood. Subset given: CD45RA+ positively selected. J is TRBJ2-1 and V is TRBV15, with D perhaps matching TRBD1 (5 bases). This TCR came from a young man in good health. The CDR3 DNA reads TGTGCCACCAGCAGGGCCATCAGGGTACATGAGCAGTTCTTC. As protein: CATSRAIRVHEQFF.